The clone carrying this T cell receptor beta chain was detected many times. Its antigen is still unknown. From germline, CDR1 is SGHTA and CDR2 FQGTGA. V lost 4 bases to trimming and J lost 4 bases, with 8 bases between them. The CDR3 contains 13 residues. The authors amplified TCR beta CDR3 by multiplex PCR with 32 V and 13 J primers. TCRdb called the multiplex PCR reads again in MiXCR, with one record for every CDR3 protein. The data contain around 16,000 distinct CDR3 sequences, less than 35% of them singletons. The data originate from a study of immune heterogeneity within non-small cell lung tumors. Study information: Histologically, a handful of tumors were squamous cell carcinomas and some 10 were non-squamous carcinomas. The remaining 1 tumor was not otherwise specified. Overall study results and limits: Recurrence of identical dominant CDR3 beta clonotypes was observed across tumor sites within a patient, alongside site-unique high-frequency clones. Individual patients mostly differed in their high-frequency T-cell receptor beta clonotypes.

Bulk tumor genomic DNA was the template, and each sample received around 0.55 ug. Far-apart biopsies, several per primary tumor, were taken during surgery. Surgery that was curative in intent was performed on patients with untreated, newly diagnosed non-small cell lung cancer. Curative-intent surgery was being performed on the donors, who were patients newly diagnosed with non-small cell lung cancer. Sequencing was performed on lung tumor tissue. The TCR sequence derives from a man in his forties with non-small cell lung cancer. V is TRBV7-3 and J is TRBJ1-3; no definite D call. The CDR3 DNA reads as TGTGCCAGCAGCTCAACTCCCGGAAACACCATATATTTT. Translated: CASSSTPGNTIYF.